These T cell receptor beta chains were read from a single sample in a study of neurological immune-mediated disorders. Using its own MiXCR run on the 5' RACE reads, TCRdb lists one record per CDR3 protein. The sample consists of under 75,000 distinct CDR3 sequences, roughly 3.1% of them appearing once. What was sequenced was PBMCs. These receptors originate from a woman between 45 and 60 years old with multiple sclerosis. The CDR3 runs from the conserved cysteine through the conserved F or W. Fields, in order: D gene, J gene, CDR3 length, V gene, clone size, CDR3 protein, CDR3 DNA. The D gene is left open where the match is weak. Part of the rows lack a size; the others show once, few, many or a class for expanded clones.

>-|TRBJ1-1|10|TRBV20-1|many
CSASHDRAFF
TGCAGTGCTAGCCACGACAGAGCTTTCTTT
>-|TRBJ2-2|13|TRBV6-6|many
CASSLTAHGELFF
TGTGCCAGCAGCTTGACTGCGCACGGGGAGCTGTTTTTT
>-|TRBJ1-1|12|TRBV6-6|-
CDSSKAGTEAFF
TGTGACAGCAGCAAGGCCGGTACTGAAGCTTTCTTT
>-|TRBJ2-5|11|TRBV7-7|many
CASSTGGAQYF
TGTGCTAGCAGTACAGGCGGGGCCCAGTACTTC
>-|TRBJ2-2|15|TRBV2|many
CASSAQGGGTGELFF
TGTGCCAGCAGTGCGCAGGGCGGTGGCACCGGGGAGCTGTTTTTT
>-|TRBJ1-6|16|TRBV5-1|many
CASSLPGGRENSPLHF
TGCGCCAGCAGCCTCCCCGGGGGGCGAGAGAATTCACCCCTCCACTTT
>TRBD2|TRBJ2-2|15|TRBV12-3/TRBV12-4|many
CASSSSGSDTGELFF
TGTGCCAGCAGTTCCAGCGGGAGTGACACCGGGGAGCTGTTTTTT
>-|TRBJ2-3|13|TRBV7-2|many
CASSPQGGNTQYF
TGTGCCAGCAGCCCCCAAGGGGGAAATACGCAGTATTTT
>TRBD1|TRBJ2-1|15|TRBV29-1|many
CSVDDGTASYNEQFF
TGCAGCGTTGACGACGGGACAGCCTCCTACAATGAGCAGTTCTTC
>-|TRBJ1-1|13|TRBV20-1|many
CSAWDNSNTEAFF
TGCAGTGCATGGGACAACTCGAACACTGAAGCTTTCTTT
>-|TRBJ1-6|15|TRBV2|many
CASSDQGFYNSPLHF
TGTGCCAGCAGTGACCAGGGGTTTTATAATTCACCCCTCCACTTT
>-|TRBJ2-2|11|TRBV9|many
CASSITGELFF
TGTGCCAGCAGCATCACCGGGGAGCTGTTTTTT
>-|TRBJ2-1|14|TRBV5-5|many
CASSLVGSYNEQFF
TGTGCCAGCAGCTTGGTCGGCTCCTACAATGAGCAGTTCTTC
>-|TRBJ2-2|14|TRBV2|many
CASSLRRNTGELFF
TGTGCCAGCAGCCTCCGCAGGAACACCGGGGAGCTGTTTTTT
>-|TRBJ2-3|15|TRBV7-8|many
CASRSTPKSTDTQYF
TGTGCCAGCAGATCGACACCTAAGAGCACAGATACGCAGTATTTT
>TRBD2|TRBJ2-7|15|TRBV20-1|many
CSARSTSGSSDEQYF
TGCAGTGCTAGATCGACTAGCGGGAGTTCGGACGAGCAGTACTTC
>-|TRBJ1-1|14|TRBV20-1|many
CSSPERVRNTEAFF
TGCAGCTCACCCGAACGGGTGAGGAACACTGAAGCTTTCTTT
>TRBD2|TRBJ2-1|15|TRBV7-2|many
CASSPLAGVVVGQFF
TGTGCCAGCAGCCCCCTAGCGGGAGTGGTAGTCGGGCAGTTCTTC
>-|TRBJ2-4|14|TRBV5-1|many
CASSLGGAKNIQYF
TGCGCCAGCAGCCTAGGGGGAGCCAAAAACATTCAGTACTTC
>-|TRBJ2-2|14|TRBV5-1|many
CASSLEGVTGELFF
TGCGCCAGCAGCTTGGAAGGGGTCACCGGGGAGCTGTTTTTT
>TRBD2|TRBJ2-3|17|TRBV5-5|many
CASSLSLTSGTVDTQYF
TGTGCCAGCAGCTTGTCGTTGACTAGCGGGACGGTGGATACGCAGTATTTT
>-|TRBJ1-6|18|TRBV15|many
CATSRDRPGSSYNSPLHF
TGTGCCACCAGCAGAGACCGACCTGGGAGCTCCTATAATTCACCCCTCCACTTT
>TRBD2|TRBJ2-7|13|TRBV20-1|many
CSAGVAGSYEQYF
TGCAGTGCTGGAGTAGCGGGCTCCTACGAGCAGTACTTC
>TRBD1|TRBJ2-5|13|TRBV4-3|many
CASSRDRDETQYF
TGCGCCAGCAGCCGGGACAGGGATGAGACCCAGTACTTC
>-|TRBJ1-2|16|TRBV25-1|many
CASSDLGRGRDYGYTF
TGTGCCAGCAGTGATCTAGGTCGGGGCAGGGACTATGGCTACACCTTC
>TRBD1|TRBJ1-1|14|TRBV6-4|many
CASSVTGGSTEAFF
TGTGCCAGCAGTGTAACAGGGGGGTCGACTGAAGCTTTCTTT
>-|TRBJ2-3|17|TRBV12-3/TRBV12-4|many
CASSLELGTASTDTQYF
TGTGCCAGCAGTTTAGAGTTAGGAACAGCTAGCACAGATACGCAGTATTTT
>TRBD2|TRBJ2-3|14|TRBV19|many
CASSSGGVADTQYF
TGTGCCAGTAGTAGCGGGGGGGTTGCAGATACGCAGTATTTT
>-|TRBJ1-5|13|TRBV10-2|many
CATGPLPNQPQHF
TGCGCCACTGGACCACTCCCAAATCAGCCCCAGCATTTT
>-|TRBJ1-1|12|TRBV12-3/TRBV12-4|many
CASSLQGLGAFF
TGTGCCAGCAGTCTACAAGGACTGGGGGCTTTCTTT
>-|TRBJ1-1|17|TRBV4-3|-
CASSQDEKGVGFTEAFF
TGCGCCAGCAGCCAAGATGAGAAAGGGGTTGGATTTACTGAAGCTTTCTTT